This T cell receptor (beta chain) was sequenced in a study of patients and donors after allogeneic stem cell transplantation (dated by TCRdb to the early 2020s). V is cut back by 1 base and J by 6 bases, with 11 bases in the junction unmatched. Including the terminal cysteine and phenylalanine, the CDR3 comprises 17 residues. The read is trimmed to its CDR3 DNA, 51 bases read in frame from base 1. The library was built by means of RT-PCR. Sequenced on a NextSeq 550. TCRdb itself trimmed the public reads at Q25 with fastp, ran MiXCR and retained productive beta chains. Each CDR3 protein appears once, grouped with its most common genes and DNA. This sample comprises around 240,000 distinct CDR3 sequences, over 12% of them detected only once. Around a tenth of the sample is taken by the ten largest. This clonotype has a handful of counts. It lacks a known antigen. No base quality information exists; no much larger clone differs at one position.

The receptor was derived from a human donor who was either an allogeneic HSCT recipient or a stem cell or donor lymphocyte infusion donor (not recorded which). It is not recorded whose cells these are; they may come from a transplant donor. The V and J genes are TRBV12-3 or TRBV12-4 and TRBJ1-5, and TRBD1 aligns with 8 junction nucleotides. Sequencing was carried out using blood, either unsorted or a sorted T cell fraction (not recorded which). CDR3 protein: CASSLGQGAERSQPQHF. The sequenced DNA: TGTGCCAGCAGTTTAGGTCAGGGGGCGGAAAGGAGTCAGCCCCAGCATTTT.